Listed below are T cell receptor beta chains from one sample, sequenced in a study of response to subunit inactivated influenza vaccine. One entry per CDR3 protein results from TCRdb running MiXCR on the RT-PCR reads. The sample has over 150,000 distinct CDR3 sequences; around 14% are singletons. Here the sequenced sample was CD8+ T cells sorted from PBMCs, taken roughly 5 days after vaccination. All receptors derive from a man aged 45 to 65 who received an inactivated influenza vaccine. The CDR3 runs from the conserved cysteine through the conserved F or W. The order of the fields is CDR3 length, V gene, clone size, J gene, D gene, CDR3 protein, CDR3 DNA. The D gene is left open where the match is weak. Some rows have no size entry. The others give once, few or many, or a class for an expanded clone.

15	TRBV28	few	TRBJ2-2	TRBD1	CASSRRTGVPGELFF	TGTGCCAGCAGTAGGAGGACAGGTGTACCCGGGGAGCTGTTTTTT
13	TRBV6-6	NA	TRBJ2-7	NA	CATSREGAGEQYF	TGTGCCACCTCTAGGGAGGGGGCAGGTGAGCAGTACTTC
17	TRBV28	few	TRBJ2-5	TRBD2	CASSLLLAGGPGETQYF	TGTGCCAGCAGTCTCTTACTAGCGGGAGGGCCGGGGGAGACCCAGTACTTC
13	TRBV18	many	TRBJ1-5	NA	CASSTGSEQPQHF	TGTGCCAGCTCAACAGGGTCGGAGCAGCCCCAGCATTTT
15	TRBV7-2	few	TRBJ2-3	NA	CASSLGGTWTDTQYF	TGTGCCAGCAGCTTAGGGGGGACCTGGACAGATACGCAGTATTTT
14	TRBV10-2	NA	TRBJ2-5	TRBD1	CASSESTGRETQYF	TGCGCCAGCAGTGAGTCGACAGGGAGAGAGACCCAGTACTTC
18	TRBV27	few	TRBJ2-2	NA	CASSPLTARSFNTGELFF	TGTGCCAGCAGTCCCCTCACGGCCAGGAGCTTTAACACCGGGGAGCTGTTTTTT
15	TRBV19	NA	TRBJ2-2	TRBD2	CASSILAGVSGELFF	TGTGCCAGTAGTATACTAGCGGGGGTGAGCGGGGAGCTGTTTTTT
13	TRBV20-1	NA	TRBJ2-7	NA	CSARDYHSYEQYF	TGCAGTGCTAGAGACTATCATTCCTACGAGCAGTACTTC
16	TRBV7-8	NA	TRBJ2-7	NA	CASSRPDGRSSYEQYF	TGTGCCAGCAGCCGCCCGGACGGTCGCTCCTCCTACGAGCAGTACTTC
20	TRBV11-2	few	TRBJ2-3	NA	CASSPGGGRVSYGLSDTQYF	TGTGCCAGCAGCCCGGGCGGCGGACGAGTTTCCTATGGGCTATCGGATACGCAGTATTTT
16	TRBV28	many	TRBJ2-1	TRBD2	CASSLLAGGLYNEQFF	TGTGCCAGCAGTTTATTAGCGGGGGGGCTCTACAATGAGCAGTTCTTC
17	TRBV7-6	few	TRBJ2-5	NA	CASSFLLGGEYQETQYF	TGTGCCAGCAGCTTCCTCCTTGGCGGGGAGTACCAAGAGACCCAGTACTTC